This T cell receptor (beta chain) was sequenced in a study of shared clonotypes between healthy human individuals. The wider study: CD4 naive and memory got three plates each, CD8 naive two, CD8 memory one.

Trimming left V 1 base short and J 2 bases short, with 12 bases between. This CDR3 spans 15 amino acids. Germline assignment: CDR1 GTSNPN and CDR2 SVGIG (reference sequence). Assay: immunoSEQ multiplex PCR; the TCRdb copy retains only in-frame clones and omits some. This table has roughly 700,000 clones, around 91% appearing once. This TCR came from a man aged 18 to 30 in good health. Some clones in this sample may be carry-over from other donors' samples. The sample comprised memory CD8+ T cells from PBMCs. The subset here: CD45RO+ cells pooled with CCR7-negative TemRA cells. V usage is TRBV30 and J usage is TRBJ2-1; TRBD2 is a possible D gene (6 bases). CDR3 nucleotide sequence: TGTGCCTGGAGTGCCTTTAGCGGAGCCTACAATGAGCAGTTCTTC. Translated, it gives CAWSAFSGAYNEQFF.